The clone carrying this T cell receptor beta chain showed up just a few times. This sample was taken from a study of blood T cells in healthy people across ages. The CDR3 covers 18 residues. Trimming took off 0 bases at V and 3 bases at J, with 18 bases between the two ends. Germline assignment: CDR1 MNHNS and CDR2 SASEGT. Total RNA, at least 5.5 micrograms per sample, came from PBMCs. The authors ran a second PCR of about 6 to 11 cycles using a sample-barcoded 5' primer and a J-beta primer mix. The template-switch adaptor was a 5' adaptor with 12 random nucleotides. It tagged each cDNA molecule. TCRdb called the 5' RACE reads again in MiXCR, with one record for every CDR3 protein. The top ten hold roughly 18% of the sample, which has 650,000 to 800,000 distinct CDR3 sequences, under 55% seen once.

The gene calls are TRBV6-1 and TRBJ1-5, with D uncertain. This receptor was obtained from a man aged 60-69 years in good health. What was sequenced was blood. CDR3 in DNA: TGTGCCAGCAGTGAAGCGTCAGCCGTATCATTGCTCAATCAGCCCCAGCATTTT. This translates into CASSEASAVSLLNQPQHF.